Below are 31 T cell receptor beta chains sequenced from a single sample in a study of spatial heterogeneity in lung cancer (dated by TCRdb to the late 2010s). This specimen's time point label, per the study, means: sample taken at primary tumor resection. TCR sequencing used whole RNA extracted from tumor and nontumor lung tissue, or from cryopreserved PBMC samples, without cell sorting. Libraries were prepared through 5' RACE. TCRdb names NextSeq 500 as the instrument used. The raw public reads went through TCRdb reprocessing: fastp at Q25, MiXCR clone calling, in-frame beta chains kept. Merged by CDR3 protein, the rows form single entries marked with the most common genes and DNA. The sample data list about 36,000 distinct CDR3 sequences, and around 5% of these were observed just once. The ten largest account for under 35% of the sample. The sample here was PBMCs, taken at surgery. The source of these receptors is a female donor with early-stage non-small cell lung cancer.

This clonotype appeared a few times. Here the CDR3 reads CASSYSRIEETQYF. The CDR3 region has the DNA TGTGCCAGCAGTTACTCGAGGATTGAGGAGACCCAGTACTTC. V usage is TRBV6-2 or TRBV6-3 and J usage is TRBJ2-5; D gene unclear. Trimming cost V 0 bases and J 5 bases, with 10 bases left between them. Germline V lookup: CDR1 MNHEY, CDR2 SVGEGT. There are 14 residues in the CDR3.

In its sample, this clonotype was seen many times. The chain employs TRBV29-1 and TRBJ1-3; D is uncertain. The CDR3 is made up of 14 amino acids. Germline CDR1 and CDR2: SQVTM and ANQGSEA. The germline V and J ends were trimmed by 5 bases and 0 bases, with 11 bases remaining between them. CDR3: CSVTQVGSGNTIYF. The CDR3 DNA reads as TGCAGCGTTACCCAAGTCGGCTCTGGAAACACCATATATTTT.

This clonotype was picked up many times. J is TRBJ2-1 and V is TRBV6-5; weak D call: TRBD1 (5 bases). The V end lost 2 bases, the J end lost 10 bases, and 12 bases lay between the germline ends. CDR1 and CDR2 (germline): MNHEY, SVGAGI. CDR3 length: 13 residues. CDR3 in amino acids: CASSYQQGLEQFF. The CDR3 coding sequence is TGTGCCAGCAGTTACCAGCAGGGCCTCGAGCAGTTCTTC.

The rearrangement links TRBV29-1 to TRBJ2-3, with 8 bases matching TRBD2. V lost 1 base, J lost 2 bases, and 5 bases stayed unmatched. Germline CDR1 and CDR2: SQVTM and ANQGSEA. The CDR3 consists of 15 residues. The CDR3 is CSVEVLAGFTDTQYF. The CDR3 coding sequence is TGCAGCGTTGAAGTCCTAGCGGGTTTCACAGATACGCAGTATTTT.

This clonotype showed up many times. The chain is built from TRBV3-1 and TRBJ1-1, with D uncertain. Trimming cost V 1 base and J 1 base, with 10 bases left between them. Germline V CDR1 and CDR2: LGHDT, YNNKEL (reference sequence). This CDR3 contains 15 residues. CDR3 residues: CASSQAQAGNTEAFF. Here the CDR3 DNA reads TGTGCCAGCAGCCAAGCGCAGGCCGGGAACACTGAAGCTTTCTTT. The full variable domain, with the rest looked up from reference TRBV3-1 and TRBJ1-1, is DTAVSQTPKYLVTQMGNDKSIKCEQNLGHDTMYWYKQDSKKFLKIMFSYNNKELIINETVPNRFSPKSPDKAHLNLHINSLELGDSAVYFCASSQAQAGNTEAFFGQGTRLTVV.

This clonotype occurred a few times. This chain connects TRBV12-3 or TRBV12-4 to TRBJ2-3; 11 bases fit TRBD2. This CDR3 has 15 residues. V lost 6 bases, J lost 6 bases, and 8 bases stayed unmatched. The CDR3: CASRLLAGAGDTQYF. CDR3 coding DNA: TGTGCCAGCAGACTACTAGCGGGGGCAGGGGATACGCAGTATTTT.

This clonotype came up a few times. This rearrangement joins TRBV7-2 to TRBJ2-2; 7 positions agree with TRBD1. Germline CDR1 and CDR2: SGHTA and FQGNSA. The trim removed 2 bases at V and 5 bases at J, leaving 8 bases unmatched. This CDR3 is 16 amino acids long. CDR3 nucleotide sequence: TGTGCCAGCAGCTTACACGGGACAGATTTAACCGGGGAGCTGTTTTTT. The encoded protein is CASSLHGTDLTGELFF.

The chain links TRBV30 to TRBJ2-7; 9 bases are a match to TRBD2. There are 14 residues in the CDR3. Germline V gives CDR1 GTSNPN, CDR2 SVGIG (reference sequence). The V and J ends lost 0 bases and 6 bases, in that order; junction bases with no gene match: 6. CDR3 DNA: TGTGCCTGGAGTGTCTCGACTAGCGGTGCCGAGCAGTACTTC. Its translation: CAWSVSTSGAEQYF.

The table lists this clonotype with many counts. The rearrangement uses TRBV27 and TRBJ2-7; D uncertain. The CDR3 is 13 residues long. Germline V gene data show CDR1 as MNHEY and CDR2 as SMNVEV (reference sequence). Trimming pared 0 bases from V and 1 base from J, leaving 4 bases between. CDR3 bases: TGTGCCAGCAGTTTATCTGTTTCCTACGAGCAGTACTTC. Translating it yields CASSLSVSYEQYF.

This clonotype appeared a few times. The chain is built from TRBV7-8 and TRBJ2-1; D assignment may be TRBD1 or TRBD2 (6 bases each). The CDR3 is made up of 15 amino acids. Trimming took 7 bases from V and 10 from J, leaving 23 bases between them. Germline V gene data show CDR1 as SGHVS and CDR2 as FQNEAQ. The CDR3 coding sequence is TGTGCCAGCACCCACCGTAGGGGGGCGCGGAAGGAGCAGTTCTTC. Protein: CASTHRRGARKEQFF. Full variable domain (remainder filled in from reference TRBV7-8 and TRBJ2-1): GAGVSQSPRYKVAKRGQDVALRCDPISGHVSLFWYQQALGQGPEFLTYFQNEAQLDKSGLPSDRFFAERPEGSVSTLKIQRTQQEDSAVYLCASTHRRGARKEQFFGPGTRLTVL.

The chain uses TRBV3-1 and TRBJ1-1; no clear D gene. V was shortened by 5 bases and J by 1 base, with 20 bases between the two germline ends. Germline assignment: CDR1 LGHDT and CDR2 YNNKEL (reference sequence). CDR3 length: 17 amino acids. This CDR3 reads CASSVKGFSTPNTEAFF. In DNA form, the CDR3 reads TGTGCCAGCAGCGTTAAAGGGTTTTCGACTCCGAACACTGAAGCTTTCTTT.

The table lists this clonotype with many counts. V is TRBV14 and J is TRBJ2-7; 7 bases line up with TRBD1. The CDR3 sequence is 15 residues long. The V and J ends lost 1 base and 5 bases, in that order; junction bases with no gene match: 8. Germline values: CDR1 SGHDN, CDR2 FVKESK. In nucleotides, the CDR3 is TGTGCCAGCAGCCAAGTCAACAGGGGTAGGCACGAGCAGTACTTC. It is translated as CASSQVNRGRHEQYF. Using reference TRBV14 and TRBJ2-7 for the parts outside the CDR3, the full variable domain is EAGVTQFPSHSVIEKGQTVTLRCDPISGHDNLYWYRRVMGKEIKFLLHFVKESKQDESGMPNNRFLAERTGGTYSTLKVQPAELEDSGVYFCASSQVNRGRHEQYFGPGTRLTVT.

Many counts were recorded for this clonotype. The genes are TRBV28 and TRBJ1-6; no clear D gene. This CDR3 comprises 15 residues. Germline values: CDR1 MDHEN, CDR2 SYDVKM. The ends were cut back, 8 bases at V and 9 bases at J, with 20 bases in the middle. The CDR3 sequence is CASGRFGSQGSPLHF. In DNA form, the CDR3 reads TGTGCCAGCGGCAGGTTTGGCAGCCAAGGTTCACCCCTCCACTTT.

This clonotype was seen a few times. This sequence joins TRBV28 and TRBJ1-4, with D unclear. CDR1 and CDR2 from the germline V gene are MDHEN and SYDVKM. V lost 5 bases and J 5 bases, leaving 21 bases between the germline ends. The CDR3 has 17 residues. The CDR3 loop is CASSPAPDKAPNEKLFF. CDR3 DNA sequence: TGTGCCAGCAGTCCTGCACCCGACAAGGCTCCGAATGAAAAACTGTTTTTT.

The chain carries TRBV21-1 and TRBJ1-1; the table's D call TRBD1 went unverified against the DNA. TRBV21-1 is reported as a pseudogene. CDR3 length: 16 amino acids. Written as DNA, the CDR3 is TGTGCCAGCAGCATCTCTCAGGGACAGTGTCTCACTGAAGCTTTCTTT. Its protein product is CASSISQGQCLTEAFF.

In this sample, this clonotype turned up many times. The chain has TRBV28 and TRBJ2-3; TRBD2 matches 10 bases. CDR3 length equals 15 residues. Germline V lookup: CDR1 MDHEN, CDR2 SYDVKM. V lost 2 bases to trimming and J lost 4 bases; unmatched junction nucleotides: 3. The DNA of the CDR3 is TGTGCCAGCAGTTTACTAGCGGGAGTGTCAGATACGCAGTATTTT. This gives the protein CASSLLAGVSDTQYF.

This clonotype was counted only a few times. The chain joins TRBV5-1 to TRBJ2-1; D possibly corresponds to TRBD2 (6 bases). Germline V gene lookup returns CDR1 SGHRS and CDR2 YFSETQ. The CDR3 spans 16 residues. Trimming removed 5 bases from V and 2 bases from J, with 17 bases in between. CDR3 coding DNA: TGCGCCAGCAGTTACTCGGGAGTCCTGACCTACAATGAGCAGTTCTTC. It is translated as CASSYSGVLTYNEQFF. The entire variable domain, with the rest obtained from reference TRBV5-1 and TRBJ2-1, is as follows: KAGVTQTPRYLIKTRGQQVTLSCSPISGHRSVSWYQQTPGQGLQFLFEYFSETQRNKGNFPGRFSGRQFSNSRSEMNVSTLELGDSALYLCASSYSGVLTYNEQFFGPGTRLTVL.

This clonotype showed up just a few times. The genes are TRBV4-2 and TRBJ2-1, with TRBD2 matching 8 bases. This CDR3 comprises 18 residues. CDR1 is LGHNA and CDR2 is YNFKEQ in the germline V gene. V lost 3 bases, J lost 0 bases, and 10 bases stayed unmatched. CDR3 DNA sequence: TGTGCCAGCAGCCACACAACTCCCGGGACTAGCTCCTACAATGAGCAGTTCTTC. Translating it yields CASSHTTPGTSSYNEQFF.

This clonotype was counted ten times or more. In nucleotides, the CDR3 is TGTGCCAGCAGCCTACTAGCGGGGATTTTCTACGAGCAGTACTTC. It codes for CASSLLAGIFYEQYF. This rearrangement joins TRBV5-5 to TRBJ2-7; 10 nucleotides line up with TRBD2. The trim removed 4 bases at V and 3 bases at J, leaving 7 bases unmatched. Germline CDR1 and CDR2: SGHKS and YYEKEE (reference sequence). The CDR3 is 15 residues long.

This clonotype has at least ten counts. The chain employs TRBV5-1 and TRBJ2-7, with TRBD1 matching over 10 bases. J lost 4 bases, V lost 0 bases, and 7 bases had no gene match. The CDR3 runs 16 residues. The germline CDR1 and CDR2 sequences are SGHRS and YFSETQ. The CDR3 loop reads CASSLAPPGQGYEQYF. For the CDR3, the DNA is TGCGCCAGCAGCTTGGCACCTCCGGGACAGGGGTACGAGCAGTACTTC.

This clonotype was seen many times. The chain is built from TRBV4-1 and TRBJ1-5; D perhaps matches TRBD1 (6 bases). V was pared by 4 bases and J by 6 bases, with 13 bases between. The CDR3 totals 14 residues. Per the germline V gene, CDR1 is MGHRA and CDR2 is YSYEKL. Written as DNA, the CDR3 is TGCGCCAGCAGCCCCCTGGGGGGCTCTCAGCCCCAGCATTTT. This codes for CASSPLGGSQPQHF.

This clonotype was seen more than once but under ten times. The V gene is TRBV3-1, the J gene TRBJ2-3; D perhaps matches TRBD2 (6 bases). The CDR3 loop spans 15 amino acids. Trimming took off 5 bases at V and 1 base at J, with 13 bases between the two ends. Germline lookup yields CDR1 LGHDT and CDR2 YNNKEL (reference sequence). CDR3 sequence (DNA): TGTGCCAGCAGCTTGGGGGGAGCGGGCACAGATACGCAGTATTTT. Translated: CASSLGGAGTDTQYF.

There are many counts of this clonotype. Here the CDR3 reads CSVSRGPNTGELFF. The CDR3 DNA sequence: TGCAGCGTATCGCGGGGCCCGAACACCGGGGAGCTGTTTTTT. The chain has TRBV20-1 and TRBJ2-2; D possibly corresponds to TRBD2 (6 bases). Germline CDR1 DFQATT, CDR2 SNEGSKA (reference sequence). There are 14 residues in the CDR3.

This clonotype came up many times. In DNA, the CDR3 is TGTGCCAGCAGTTTGGAGTGGGGGATATTCGAGACCCAGTACTTC. Translated: CASSLEWGIFETQYF. The chain uses TRBV12-3 or TRBV12-4 and TRBJ2-5; perhaps D is TRBD1 or TRBD2 (5 bases each). Trimming took 3 bases from V and 5 from J, leaving 16 bases between them. The CDR3 spans 15 residues.

This clonotype was seen many times. The V call is TRBV2, the J call TRBJ1-1; no firm D call. Germline assignment: CDR1 SNHLY and CDR2 FYNNEI. V was pared by 6 bases and J by 1 base, with 9 bases between. The CDR3 has 13 residues. The CDR3 spells CASRWHENTEAFF. The DNA for the CDR3 is TGTGCCAGCAGGTGGCATGAGAACACTGAAGCTTTCTTT.

This clonotype was recorded at least ten times. This chain uses TRBV3-1 with TRBJ1-2, with a tentative D call TRBD1 (5 bases). The CDR3 runs to 13 residues. Deletions cut 2 bases from V and 8 bases from J, with 12 bases between. Germline lookup yields CDR1 LGHDT and CDR2 YNNKEL (reference sequence). The CDR3 protein is CASSQWTGGGYTF. CDR3 nucleotide sequence: TGTGCCAGCAGCCAATGGACCGGGGGAGGCTACACCTTC.

This clonotype was observed many times. The chain recombines TRBV18 with TRBJ2-1; D is perhaps TRBD1 (6 bases). The ends were cut back, 3 bases at V and 6 bases at J, with 9 bases in the middle. The CDR3 is 13 amino acids. Germline V gives CDR1 KGHSH, CDR2 LQKENI. Here the CDR3 reads CASSPGTSNEQFF. The CDR3 DNA reads TGTGCCAGCTCACCCGGGACATCCAATGAGCAGTTCTTC.

By proportion, this clonotype is medium-sized. V usage is TRBV5-1 and J usage is TRBJ1-5; D perhaps matches TRBD1 (5 bases). The V and J ends lost 0 bases and 5 bases respectively, with 9 bases between them. The CDR3 length is 14 residues. Germline assignment: CDR1 SGHRS and CDR2 YFSETQ. In DNA, the CDR3 is TGCGCCAGCAGCTTGGAGACAGCTTATCAGCCCCAGCATTTT. It yields the protein CASSLETAYQPQHF.

There are many counts of this clonotype. This chain uses TRBV6-6 with TRBJ1-1, with a tentative D call TRBD1 (5 bases). The germline CDR1 and CDR2 sequences are MNHNY and SVGAGI (reference sequence). The CDR3 length is 14 residues. V dropped 7 bases and J dropped 4 bases, with 16 bases sitting between them. CDR3 residues: CASTPGPRGTEAFF. CDR3 bases: TGTGCCAGCACCCCGGGACCGAGGGGCACTGAAGCTTTCTTT.

This clonotype has ten or more counts. The chain carries TRBV4-1 and TRBJ2-3; tentatively, D is TRBD1 or TRBD2 (5 bases each). CDR1 MGHRA and CDR2 YSYEKL come from the germline V gene. V lost 3 bases, J lost 2 bases, and 12 bases lay in between. This CDR3 has 15 residues. The CDR3 sequence: CASSQDGDPTDTQYF. CDR3 bases: TGCGCCAGCAGCCAGGACGGGGACCCCACAGATACGCAGTATTTT.

This clonotype was detected only a few times. The CDR3 loop reads CASGYTTYEQYF. Written as DNA, the CDR3 is TGTGCCAGCGGATACACCACCTACGAGCAGTACTTC. This chain uses TRBV2 with TRBJ2-7, with D unresolved. V gave up 8 bases and J gave up 2 bases, with 10 bases separating them. CDR1 is SNHLY, CDR2 FYNNEI, per germline. The CDR3 consists of 12 residues.